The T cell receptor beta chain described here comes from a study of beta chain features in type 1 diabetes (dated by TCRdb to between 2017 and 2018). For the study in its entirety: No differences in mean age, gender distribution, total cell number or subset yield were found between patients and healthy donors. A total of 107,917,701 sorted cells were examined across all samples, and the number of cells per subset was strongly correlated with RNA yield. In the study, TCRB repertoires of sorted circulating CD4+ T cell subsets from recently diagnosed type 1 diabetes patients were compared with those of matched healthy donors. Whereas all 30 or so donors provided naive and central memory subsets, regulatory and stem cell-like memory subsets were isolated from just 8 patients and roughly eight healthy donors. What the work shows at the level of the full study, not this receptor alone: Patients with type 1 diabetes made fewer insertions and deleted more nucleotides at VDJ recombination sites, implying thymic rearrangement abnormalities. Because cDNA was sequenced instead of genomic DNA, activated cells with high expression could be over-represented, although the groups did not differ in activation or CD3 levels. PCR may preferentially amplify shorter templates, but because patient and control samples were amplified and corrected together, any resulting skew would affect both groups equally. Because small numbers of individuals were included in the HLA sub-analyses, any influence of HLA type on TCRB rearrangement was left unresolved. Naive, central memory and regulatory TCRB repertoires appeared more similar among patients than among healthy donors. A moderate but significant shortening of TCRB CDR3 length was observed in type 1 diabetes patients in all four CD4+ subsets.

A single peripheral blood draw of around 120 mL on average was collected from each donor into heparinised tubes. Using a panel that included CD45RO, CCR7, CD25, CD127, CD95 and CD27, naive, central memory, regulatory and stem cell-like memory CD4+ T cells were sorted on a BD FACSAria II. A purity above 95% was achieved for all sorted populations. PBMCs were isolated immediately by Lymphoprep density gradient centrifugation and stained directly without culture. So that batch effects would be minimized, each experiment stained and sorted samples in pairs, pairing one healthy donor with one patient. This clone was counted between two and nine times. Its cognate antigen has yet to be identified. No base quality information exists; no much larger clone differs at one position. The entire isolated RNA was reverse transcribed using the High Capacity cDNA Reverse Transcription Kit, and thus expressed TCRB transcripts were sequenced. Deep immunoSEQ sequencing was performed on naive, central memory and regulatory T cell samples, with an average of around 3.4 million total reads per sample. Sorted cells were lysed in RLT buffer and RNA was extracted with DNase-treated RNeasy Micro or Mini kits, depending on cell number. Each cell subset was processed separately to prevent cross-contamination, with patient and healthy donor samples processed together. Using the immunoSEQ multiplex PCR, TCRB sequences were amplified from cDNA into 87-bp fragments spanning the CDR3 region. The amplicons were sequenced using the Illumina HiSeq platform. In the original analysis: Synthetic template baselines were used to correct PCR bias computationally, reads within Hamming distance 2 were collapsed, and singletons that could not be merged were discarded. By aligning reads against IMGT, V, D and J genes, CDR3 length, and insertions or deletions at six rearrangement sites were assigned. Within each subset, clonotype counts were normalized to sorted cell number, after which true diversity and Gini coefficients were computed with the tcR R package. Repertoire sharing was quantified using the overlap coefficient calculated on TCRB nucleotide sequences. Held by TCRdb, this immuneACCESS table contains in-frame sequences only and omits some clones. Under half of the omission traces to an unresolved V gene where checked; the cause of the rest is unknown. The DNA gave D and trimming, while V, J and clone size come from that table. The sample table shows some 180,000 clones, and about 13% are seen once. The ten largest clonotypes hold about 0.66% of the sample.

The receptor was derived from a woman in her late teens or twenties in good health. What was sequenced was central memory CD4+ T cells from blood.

CDR3 sequence: CASSVGVRDSTDTQYF. The nucleotides are TGTGCCAGCAGCGTAGGGGTTCGGGATAGCACAGATACGCAGTATTTT. The rearranged chain carries TRBV9 and TRBJ2-3, with TRBD2 tentatively as D gene (5 bases match). The V and J ends are trimmed by 0 bases and 0 bases, leaving 11 bases between them. CDR1 and CDR2 were assigned from the germline V gene as SGDLS and YYNGEE. Taken from cysteine to phenylalanine, the CDR3 has 16 residues. Only CDR3 DNA is held: 48 bases, read in frame from base 1. With the portions outside the CDR3 filled from the reference TRBV9 and TRBJ2-3 genes, the complete variable region becomes DSGVTQTPKHLITATGQRVTLRCSPRSGDLSVYWYQQSLDQGLQFLIQYYNGEERAKGNILERFSAQQFPDLHSELNLSSLELGDSALYFCASSVGVRDSTDTQYFGPGTRLTVL.